The TCR beta chain described here comes from a study of CD8+CD57+ T cells in acquired aplastic anemia (dated by TCRdb to the late 2010s). With regard to the full study: Extracted DNA from sorted CD4+ and CD8+ cells averaged approximately 3 ug, ranging from roughly 0.17 to 27.4 ug. A CD8+CD57+ expansion meant a frequency higher than the mean frequency seen in healthy subjects. Results the study describes overall, beyond this receptor: CD8+ Simpson's diversity did not differ significantly between patients and healthy controls (P=0.060). About 29 CD8+ CDR3 sequences were found to be shared between patients and controls, but these sequences appeared to be highly expressed in patients and within the immunodominant clones of the patients.

Expansion of CD8+CD57+ cells had been shown by flow cytometry in the patients chosen for sequencing. All patients had severe acquired aplastic anemia diagnosed by International Study of Aplastic Anemia and Agranulocytosis and Camitta criteria. At the time blood was sampled, none of the patients had received any therapy. In this study, sorted CD4+ and CD8+ T cells from the blood of healthy subjects and of severe aplastic anemia patients had their TCR repertoires deep-sequenced. Patients were enrolled under clinicaltrials.gov protocols 00001620, 01623167, 00001397, 00071045, 00081523 and 00961064 in the USA. Ficoll-Paque density gradient centrifugation was used to isolate peripheral blood mononuclear cells. CD4+ and CD8+ T cells were sorted by FACS or magnetic beads before DNA extraction. TCR beta VDJ combination and CDR3 sequence profiling used genomic DNA as the template. TCR repertoire sequencing was run on an Illumina HiSeq 2000. On the authors' methods: Repertoires were assessed using TRBV/TRBJ rearrangement plots, CDR3 size and DJ length profiles, and Simpson's diversity index. The most abundant DNA sequence in the deep sequencing data was taken as the immunodominant clone. CDR3 amino acid sequences were screened for sharing across subjects and compared with published repertoires and the VDJdb database. TCRdb itself trimmed the public reads at Q25 with fastp, ran MiXCR and retained productive beta chains. Merged by CDR3 protein, the rows form single entries marked with the most common genes and DNA. The V and J calls reflect TCRdb's pipeline rather than the authors' work. The table for this sample lists over 150,000 distinct CDR3 sequences; 70% to 75% of them were counted only once. Around 45% of the sample is taken by the ten largest.

The count of this clonotype is one. There is no known antigen for this receptor. It has no much larger one-base neighbor in the sample; base qualities were not kept. Resting on one read, the evidence is weak. V is cut by 9 bases and J by 7 bases, and the space between the germline ends is 21 bases. The CDR3, cysteine through phenylalanine, is 15 amino acids long. Kept here is only the CDR3 DNA, which spans 45 bases and is read in frame from base 1. From the germline V gene, CDR1 is SGHVS and CDR2 is FQNEAQ. The TCR sequence derives from a human donor with aplastic anemia. Sequencing input: sorted CD4+, CD8+, or CD8+CD57+ T cells (not recorded which) from PBMCs. Recombination joined TRBV7-8 with TRBJ1-4; tentative D gene TRBD1, with 6 bases matching. The DNA sequence is TGTGCCAGTAGCCCCGGGACATTCGCGATTGAAAAACTGTTTTTT. It is translated as CASSPGTFAIEKLFF.